The present entry profiles one T cell receptor beta chain with its context. Its antigen is currently unknown. The data are from a study of shared clonotypes between healthy human individuals. Turning to the study itself: Per-donor plates numbered three CD4 naive, three CD4 memory, two CD8 naive and one CD8 memory.

Only CD45RO-negative cells positively selected for CCR7 counted as naive CD8 cells, so terminally differentiated effector memory CD45RA+ cells were excluded. Donors comprised only Caucasian adults living in Nashville, Tennessee. Study findings and constraints: In general, naive subsets displayed greater estimated richness than memory subsets did. Shared clonotypes across all four donors exceeded non-shared ones in generation probability.

Produced via immunoSEQ multiplex PCR; TCRdb's table is partial and in-frame only. The sample has about 2,200,000 clones, around 93% seen once. Trimming left V 5 bases short and J 1 base short, with 15 bases between. Germline lookup yields CDR1 MNHEY and CDR2 SMNVEV (reference sequence). The CDR3 contains 15 residues. The chain is built from TRBV27 and TRBJ2-7; D is possibly TRBD2 (7 bases). Input material: naive CD8+ T cells from PBMCs. This TCR came from a man between 18 and 29 years old in good health. Some clones in this sample may be carry-over from other donors' samples. The CDR3, as DNA: TGTGCCAGCAGTCCCCGAGGGGGGGCGTCCTACGAGCAGTACTTC. This codes for CASSPRGGASYEQYF.